One sample yielded the 8 T cell receptor beta chains listed below, sequenced in a study of CD8 T cells in Susac syndrome. Reverse transcription of about 0.45 to 1 ug RNA used random hexamers. TCRdb redid the calling of the immunoSEQ multiplex PCR reads with MiXCR, one entry per CDR3 protein. The sample lists about 180,000 distinct CDR3 sequences; roughly 95% were seen once. Sequencing input: CD8+ T cells from PBMCs. These TCRs come from a human donor with multiple sclerosis.

A note on this clonotype: Compared with germline, one end of the junction differs, possibly owing to a read error. The chain recombines TRBV9 with TRBJ2-6; D is perhaps TRBD1 (5 bases). This CDR3 spans 15 amino acids. Germline CDR1 and CDR2: SGDLS and YYNGEE. The CDR3 bases are TGTGCCAGCAGCGTAAAAGCATCTGGGGCCAACGTCCTGATTTTC. This sequence encodes CASSVKASGANVLIF. The full variable domain, completed using reference TRBV9 and TRBJ2-6, is DSGVTQTPKHLITATGQRVTLRCSPRSGDLSVYWYQQSLDQGLQFLIQYYNGEERAKGNILERFSAQQFPDLHSELNLSSLELGDSALYFCASSVKASGANVLIFGAGSRLTVL.

The rearrangement joins TRBV27 to TRBJ1-1, with no clear D. With 6 bases removed from V and 5 bases from J, the gap between germline ends came to 10 bases. From germline, CDR1 is MNHEY and CDR2 SMNVEV (reference sequence). The CDR3 has 12 amino acids. The CDR3 sequence is CASSGPLTEAFF. The CDR3 DNA reads as TGTGCCAGCAGCGGCCCGTTGACTGAAGCTTTCTTT.

This CDR3 is CASSFSGWGSTDTQYF. The CDR3 DNA sequence: TGTGCCAGCAGTTTTTCGGGATGGGGCAGCACAGATACGCAGTATTTT. J is TRBJ2-3 and V is TRBV27; D possibly matches TRBD1 or TRBD2 (5 bases each). Between the trimmed V and J ends, which lost 3 bases and 0 bases, there was a span of 13 bases. Germline assignment: CDR1 MNHEY and CDR2 SMNVEV (reference sequence). The length of the CDR3 is 16 residues.

The CDR3 DNA reads as TGTGCCAGCAGCGGGTTAGATACGCAGTATTTT. This codes for CASSGLDTQYF. This sequence joins TRBV9 and TRBJ2-3; no firm D call. Germline V CDR1 and CDR2: SGDLS, YYNGEE. The CDR3 is 11 residues long. The V end lost 3 bases, the J end lost 5 bases, and 4 bases lay between the germline ends.

This clonotype was seen only once. The V and J genes are TRBV20-1 and TRBJ2-2; D gene unclear. V was pared by 1 base and J by 6 bases, with 18 bases between. CDR1 DFQATT and CDR2 SNEGSKA come from the germline V gene (reference sequence). The CDR3 has 16 residues. As DNA, the CDR3 is TGCAGTGCTAGAGTTAAGGGCTCGTCCGTCGCCGGGGAGCTGTTTTTT. Residues: CSARVKGSSVAGELFF.

V usage is TRBV30 and J usage is TRBJ2-7; TRBD2 agrees at 7 bases. Germline V CDR1 and CDR2: GTSNPN, SVGIG (reference sequence). There are 15 residues in the CDR3. Trimming took 0 bases from V and 0 from J; bases not matched to a gene: 5. The CDR3 DNA reads as TGTGCCTGGAGTGTTGGGCTAGCGGCCTCCTACGAGCAGTACTTC. This gives the protein CAWSVGLAASYEQYF.

This chain links TRBV30 with TRBJ1-1; D uncertain. Trimming removed 0 bases from V and 6 bases from J, with 11 bases in between. The CDR3 is 13 amino acids. Per the germline V gene, CDR1 is GTSNPN and CDR2 is SVGIG (reference sequence). CDR3 sequence reads: CAWSVPPDSEAFF. CDR3 sequence (DNA): TGTGCCTGGAGTGTTCCCCCGGACTCTGAAGCTTTCTTT.

This chain links TRBV28 with TRBJ2-7; perhaps TRBD1 as D (6 bases). V lost 0 bases, J lost 3 bases, and 6 bases lay in between. Germline V CDR1 and CDR2: MDHEN, SYDVKM. The CDR3 has 13 residues. CDR3 amino acids: CASSLWDSYEQYF. CDR3 in DNA: TGTGCCAGCAGTTTATGGGACAGCTACGAGCAGTACTTC.